Presented here are 2 T cell receptor beta chains from one specimen sequenced in a study of blood T cell repertoires in COVID-19. The protocol was immunoSEQ multiplex PCR, while the TCRdb copy is restricted to in-frame clones and leaves out a portion. The sample holds about 200,000 clones, 80% to 90% seen once. The source material was peripheral blood. These receptors all come from a woman between 70 and 85 years old with acute or convalescent COVID-19.

Notes on this clone: This same CDR3 is encoded by further DNA sequences in the sample. This chain uses TRBV5-6 with TRBJ2-7; possibly TRBD2 for D (5 bases). There are 13 residues in the CDR3. The germline CDR1 and CDR2 sequences are SGHDT and YYEEEE. The V gene lost 1 base and the J gene lost 2 bases, with 7 bases spanning the gap. This CDR3 is CASSLTSTYEQYF. DNA of the CDR3: TGTGCCAGCAGCTTGACTAGTACCTACGAGCAGTACTTC.

The V and J genes are TRBV7-2 and TRBJ1-2; weak D call: TRBD1 (5 bases). V was clipped by 2 bases and J by 5 bases, with 12 bases between them. The CDR3 is made up of 14 amino acids. Looked up from germline, CDR1 is SGHTA and CDR2 is FQGNSA. The CDR3 DNA follows: TGTGCCAGCAGCTTAAATCCAGGGCATTATGGCTACACCTTC. Residues: CASSLNPGHYGYTF. The full variable domain, in which reference TRBV7-2 and TRBJ1-2 provide the parts outside the CDR3, is GAGVSQSPSNKVTEKGKDVELRCDPISGHTALYWYRQSLGQGLEFLIYFQGNSAPDKSGLPSDRFSAERTGGSVSTLTIQRTQQEDSAVYLCASSLNPGHYGYTFGSGTRLTVV.